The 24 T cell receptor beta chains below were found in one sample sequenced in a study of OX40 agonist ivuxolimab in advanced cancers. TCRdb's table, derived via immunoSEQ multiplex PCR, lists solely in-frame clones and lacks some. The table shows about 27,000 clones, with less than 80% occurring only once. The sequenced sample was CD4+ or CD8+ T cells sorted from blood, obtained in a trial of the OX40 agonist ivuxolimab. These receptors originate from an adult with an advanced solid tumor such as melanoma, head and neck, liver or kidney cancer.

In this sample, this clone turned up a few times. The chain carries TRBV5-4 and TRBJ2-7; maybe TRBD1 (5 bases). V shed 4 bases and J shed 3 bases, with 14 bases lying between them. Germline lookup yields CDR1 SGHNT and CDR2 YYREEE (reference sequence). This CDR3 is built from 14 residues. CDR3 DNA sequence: TGTGCCAGCAGCATTGGTCAGGGTTACTACGAGCAGTACTTC. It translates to CASSIGQGYYEQYF.

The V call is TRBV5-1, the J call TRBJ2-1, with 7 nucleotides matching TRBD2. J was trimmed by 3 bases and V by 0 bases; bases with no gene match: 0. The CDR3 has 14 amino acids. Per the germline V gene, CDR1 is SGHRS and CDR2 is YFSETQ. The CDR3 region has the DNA TGCGCCAGCAGCTTGGGGGAGGGCTACAATGAGCAGTTCTTC. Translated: CASSLGEGYNEQFF.

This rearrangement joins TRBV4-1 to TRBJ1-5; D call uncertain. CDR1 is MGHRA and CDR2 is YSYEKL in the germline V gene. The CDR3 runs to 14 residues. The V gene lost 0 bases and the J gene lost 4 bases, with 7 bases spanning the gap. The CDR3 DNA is TGCGCCAGCAGCCAAGATTGGAGTAATCAGCCCCAGCATTTT. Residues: CASSQDWSNQPQHF.

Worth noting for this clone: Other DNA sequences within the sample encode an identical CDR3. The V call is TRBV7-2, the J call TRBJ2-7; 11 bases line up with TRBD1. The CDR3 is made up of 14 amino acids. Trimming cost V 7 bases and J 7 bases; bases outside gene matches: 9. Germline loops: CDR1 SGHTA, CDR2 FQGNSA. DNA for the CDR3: TGTGCCAGCAAGGGGACAGGGGGTAGCTATGAGCAGTACTTC. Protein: CASKGTGGSYEQYF.

The CDR3 sequence: CASSVGNWGTEAFF. The CDR3 nucleotides read TGTGCCAGCAGCGTAGGGAACTGGGGCACTGAAGCTTTCTTT. The chain is built from TRBV9 and TRBJ1-1; D remains unclear. With 0 bases removed from V and 4 bases from J, the gap between germline ends came to 10 bases. CDR3 size: 14 residues. Germline-derived CDR1 and CDR2 are SGDLS and YYNGEE.

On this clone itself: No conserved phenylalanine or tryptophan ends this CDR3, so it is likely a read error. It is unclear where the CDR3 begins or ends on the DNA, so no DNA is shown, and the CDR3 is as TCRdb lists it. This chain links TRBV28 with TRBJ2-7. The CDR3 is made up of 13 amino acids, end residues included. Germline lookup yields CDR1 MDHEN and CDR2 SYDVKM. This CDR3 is CASSFDLGQATFI.

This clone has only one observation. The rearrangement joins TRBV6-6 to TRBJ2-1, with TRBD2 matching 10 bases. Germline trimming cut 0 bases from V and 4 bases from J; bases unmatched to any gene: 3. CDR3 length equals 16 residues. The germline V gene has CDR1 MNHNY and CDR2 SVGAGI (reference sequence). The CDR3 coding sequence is TGTGCCAGCAGTTACTCGAAACTAGCGGGATACAATGAGCAGTTCTTC. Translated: CASSYSKLAGYNEQFF.

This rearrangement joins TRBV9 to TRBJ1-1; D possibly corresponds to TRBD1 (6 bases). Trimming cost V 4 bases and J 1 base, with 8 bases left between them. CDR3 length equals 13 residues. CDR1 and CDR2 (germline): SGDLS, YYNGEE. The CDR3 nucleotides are TGTGCCAGCAGCTCGGGACAGAACACTGAAGCTTTCTTT. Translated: CASSSGQNTEAFF. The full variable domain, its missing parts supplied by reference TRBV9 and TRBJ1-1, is DSGVTQTPKHLITATGQRVTLRCSPRSGDLSVYWYQQSLDQGLQFLIQYYNGEERAKGNILERFSAQQFPDLHSELNLSSLELGDSALYFCASSSGQNTEAFFGQGTRLTVV.

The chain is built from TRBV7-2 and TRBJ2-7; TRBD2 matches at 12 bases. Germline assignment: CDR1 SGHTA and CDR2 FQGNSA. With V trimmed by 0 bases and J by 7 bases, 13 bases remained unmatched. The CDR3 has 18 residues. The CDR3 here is CASSLASFGLAGLLEQYF. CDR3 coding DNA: TGTGCCAGCAGCTTAGCGAGTTTCGGACTAGCGGGATTGTTAGAGCAGTACTTC.

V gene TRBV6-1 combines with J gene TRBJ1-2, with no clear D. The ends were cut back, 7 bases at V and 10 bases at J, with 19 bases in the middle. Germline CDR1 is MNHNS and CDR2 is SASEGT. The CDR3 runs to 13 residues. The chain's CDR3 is CASIPRELPIYTF. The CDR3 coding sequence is TGTGCCAGCATTCCAAGAGAACTGCCCATCTACACCTTC.

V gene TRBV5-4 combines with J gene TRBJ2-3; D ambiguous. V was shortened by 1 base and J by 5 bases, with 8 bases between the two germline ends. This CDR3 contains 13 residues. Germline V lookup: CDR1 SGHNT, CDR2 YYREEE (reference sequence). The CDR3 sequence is CASSLNIKDTQYF. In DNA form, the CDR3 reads TGTGCCAGCAGCTTGAACATCAAAGATACGCAGTATTTT.

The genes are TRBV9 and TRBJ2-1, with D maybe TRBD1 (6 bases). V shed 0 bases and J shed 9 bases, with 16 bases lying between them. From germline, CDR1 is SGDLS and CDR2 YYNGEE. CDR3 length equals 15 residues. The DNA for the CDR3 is TGTGCCAGCAGCGTAGGCAGGGGCGCCTTGGTTGAGCAGTTCTTC. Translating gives CASSVGRGALVEQFF.

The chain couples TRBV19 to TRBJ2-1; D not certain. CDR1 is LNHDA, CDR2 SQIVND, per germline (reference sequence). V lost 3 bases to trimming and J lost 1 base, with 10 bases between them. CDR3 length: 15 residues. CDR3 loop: CASSIGDPSYNEQFF. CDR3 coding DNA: TGTGCCAGTAGTATTGGGGATCCGTCCTACAATGAGCAGTTCTTC.

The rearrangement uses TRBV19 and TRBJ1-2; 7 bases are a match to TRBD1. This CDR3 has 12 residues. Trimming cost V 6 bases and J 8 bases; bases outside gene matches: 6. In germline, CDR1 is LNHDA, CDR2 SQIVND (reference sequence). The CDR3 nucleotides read TGTGCCAGTAGGTTGGGACAGTCGGGCTACACCTTC. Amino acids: CASRLGQSGYTF.

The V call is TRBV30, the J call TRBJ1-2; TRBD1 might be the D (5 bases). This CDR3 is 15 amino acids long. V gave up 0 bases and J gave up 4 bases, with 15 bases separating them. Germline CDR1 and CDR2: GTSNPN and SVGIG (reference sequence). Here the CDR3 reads CAWSVDRRDRYGYTF. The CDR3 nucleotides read TGTGCCTGGAGTGTGGACCGCAGGGATCGCTATGGCTACACCTTC.

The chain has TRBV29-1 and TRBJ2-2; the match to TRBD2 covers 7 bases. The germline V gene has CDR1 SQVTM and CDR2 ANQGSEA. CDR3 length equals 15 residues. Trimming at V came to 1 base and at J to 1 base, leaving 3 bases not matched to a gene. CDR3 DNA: TGCAGCGTTGAAGTGGGAGGGATGAACACCGGGGAGCTGTTTTTT. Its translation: CSVEVGGMNTGELFF.

CDR3 nucleotide sequence: TGTGCCAGCAGCTTAGCCCAAGATACAGGGCTCGCCTATGGCTACACCTTC. It is translated as CASSLAQDTGLAYGYTF. The chain couples TRBV7-2 to TRBJ1-2; D possibly corresponds to TRBD1 (6 bases). The CDR3 totals 17 residues. Trimming removed 0 bases at V and 4 bases at J, with 18 bases between. Per germline, CDR1 SGHTA and CDR2 FQGNSA.

CDR3 sequence reads: CASSLDSVNEQFF. The CDR3 DNA sequence: TGTGCCAGCAGCTTAGATTCGGTGAATGAGCAGTTCTTC. This rearrangement joins TRBV11-3 to TRBJ2-1; the D is unclear. Trimming stripped 0 bases from V and 7 bases from J, with 7 bases between. This CDR3 comprises 13 residues. Germline V lookup: CDR1 SGHNT, CDR2 YENEEA.

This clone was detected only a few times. The CDR3 DNA is TGTGCCAGCAGCTTAACGCAGGACTACGAGCAGTACTTC. Translating it yields CASSLTQDYEQYF. The chain has TRBV13 and TRBJ2-7; no definite D call. The CDR3 runs 13 residues. V dropped 2 bases and J dropped 3 bases, with 8 bases sitting between them. Germline CDR1 reads PRHDT; CDR2 reads FYEKMQ (reference sequence).

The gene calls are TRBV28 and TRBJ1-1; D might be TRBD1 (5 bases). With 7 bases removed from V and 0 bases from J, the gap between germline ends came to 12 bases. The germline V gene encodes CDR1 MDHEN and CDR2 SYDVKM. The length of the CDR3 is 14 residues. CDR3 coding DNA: TGTGCCAGCAACCTGCCAGGGATGAACACTGAAGCTTTCTTT. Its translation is CASNLPGMNTEAFF.

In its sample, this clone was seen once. The CDR3 here is CASARTGVSYNEQFF. The CDR3 DNA is TGTGCCAGCGCAAGGACAGGGGTATCCTACAATGAGCAGTTCTTC. The chain employs TRBV14 and TRBJ2-1; 9 bases align to TRBD1. Germline V CDR1 and CDR2: SGHDN, FVKESK. The CDR3 runs 15 residues. Trimming removed 8 bases from V and 1 base from J; junction bases left unmatched: 6.

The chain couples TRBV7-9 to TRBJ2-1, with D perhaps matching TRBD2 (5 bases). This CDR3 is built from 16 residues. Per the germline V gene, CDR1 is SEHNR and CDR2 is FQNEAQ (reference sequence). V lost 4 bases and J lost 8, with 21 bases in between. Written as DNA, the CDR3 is TGTGCCAGCAGCTCGACTGGAGGTGGGAGTCACGATGAGCAGTTCTTC. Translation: CASSSTGGGSHDEQFF.

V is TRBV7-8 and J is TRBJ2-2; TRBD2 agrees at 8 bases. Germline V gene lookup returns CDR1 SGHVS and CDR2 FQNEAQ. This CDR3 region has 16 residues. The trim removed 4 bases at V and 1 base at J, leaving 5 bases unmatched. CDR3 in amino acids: CASSSISGKNTGELFF. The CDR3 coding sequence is TGTGCCAGCAGCTCAATTAGCGGGAAGAACACCGGGGAGCTGTTTTTT.

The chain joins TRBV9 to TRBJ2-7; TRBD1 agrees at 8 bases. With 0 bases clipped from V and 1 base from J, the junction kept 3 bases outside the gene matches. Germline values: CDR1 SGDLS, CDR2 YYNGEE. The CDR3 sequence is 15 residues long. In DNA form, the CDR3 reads TGTGCCAGCAGCGTAGCGGGGACAGGTTCCTACGAGCAGTACTTC. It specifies CASSVAGTGSYEQYF.